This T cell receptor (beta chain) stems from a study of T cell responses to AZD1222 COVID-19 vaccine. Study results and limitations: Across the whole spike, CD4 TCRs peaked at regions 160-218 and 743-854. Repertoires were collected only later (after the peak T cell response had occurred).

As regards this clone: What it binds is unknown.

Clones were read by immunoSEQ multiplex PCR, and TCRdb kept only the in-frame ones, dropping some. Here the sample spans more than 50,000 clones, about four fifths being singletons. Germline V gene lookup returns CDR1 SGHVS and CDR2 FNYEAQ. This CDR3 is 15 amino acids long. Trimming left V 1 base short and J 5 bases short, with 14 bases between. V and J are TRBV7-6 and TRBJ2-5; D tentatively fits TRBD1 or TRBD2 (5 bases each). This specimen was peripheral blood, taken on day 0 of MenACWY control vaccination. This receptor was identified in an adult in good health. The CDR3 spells CASSLEAGSHETQYF. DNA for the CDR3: TGTGCCAGCAGCTTAGAGGCAGGGAGTCATGAGACCCAGTACTTC.